This T cell receptor (beta chain) came from a study of CD8 T cells in Susac syndrome. RNA was extracted with the RNeasy kit, and a quantity of roughly 0.5 to 1 ug was reverse transcribed using random hexamers. TCRdb used MiXCR to reprocess the immunoSEQ multiplex PCR reads, holding one entry per CDR3 protein. The sample has about 240,000 distinct CDR3 sequences; 90% to 96% are singletons. TEMRA cells underwent FACS enrichment and CD8+ and CD4+ T cells underwent negative isolation. The sequenced material came from CD4+ T cells from PBMCs. The clonotype comes from a human donor with Susac syndrome.

This chain's CDR3 is CASSLVGEGIAYEQYF. DNA for the CDR3: TGTGCCAGCAGCTTGGTCGGCGAGGGTATAGCCTACGAGCAGTACTTC. The chain is built from TRBV5-4 and TRBJ2-7; D is possibly TRBD2 (5 bases). V lost 0 bases to trimming and J lost 2 bases, with 15 bases between them. CDR1 SGHNT and CDR2 YYREEE come from the germline V gene (reference sequence). This CDR3 has 16 residues.